These 8 T cell receptor beta chains were sequenced from one sample in a study of blood T cell repertoires in COVID-19. Clones were sequenced by immunoSEQ multiplex PCR, and TCRdb holds only the in-frame ones, with some missing. The table records tens of thousands of clones, around 81% of them present only once. The sample consisted of peripheral blood. The receptors here all came from a man aged 65 to 79 with acute or convalescent COVID-19.

The V call is TRBV6-5, the J call TRBJ2-3, with D uncertain. The V and J ends lost 6 bases and 6 bases respectively, with 10 bases between them. The CDR3 runs to 12 residues. CDR1 MNHEY and CDR2 SVGAGI come from the germline V gene. CDR3 region: CASSLGIDTQYF. DNA of the CDR3: TGTGCCAGCAGCCTGGGCATCGATACGCAGTATTTT.

This chain uses TRBV1 with TRBJ2-3; TRBD2, the table's D call, was not compared with the DNA. TRBV1 is shown as a pseudogene. CDR3 length: 16 amino acids. The CDR3 sequence is CTSSQVRGSWVDTQYF. The CDR3 nucleotides are TGCACCAGCAGCCAGGTCCGGGGGAGCTGGGTGGATACGCAGTATTTT.

The chain is built from TRBV7-9 and TRBJ2-1; the D gene is possibly TRBD1 (6 bases). CDR3 length: 13 residues. Germline V gene lookup returns CDR1 SEHNR and CDR2 FQNEAQ (reference sequence). The germline V and J ends were trimmed by 8 bases and 2 bases, with 10 bases remaining between them. The CDR3 region is CASVEGAYNEQFF. The CDR3 DNA reads TGTGCCAGCGTTGAGGGGGCCTACAATGAGCAGTTCTTC.

The chain carries TRBV5-8 and TRBJ1-5; D is perhaps TRBD1 (5 bases). This CDR3 spans 14 amino acids. Per germline, CDR1 SGHTS and CDR2 YDEGEE. V was shortened by 6 bases and J by 3 bases, with 13 bases between the two germline ends. The CDR3 sequence is CASNAGQPNQPQHF. Here the CDR3 DNA reads TGTGCCAGCAACGCGGGGCAGCCCAATCAGCCCCAGCATTTT. Using reference TRBV5-8 and TRBJ1-5 for the parts outside the CDR3, the full variable domain is EAGVTQSPTHLIKTRGQQATLRCSPISGHTSVYWYQQALGLGLQFLLWYDEGEERNRGNFPPRFSGRQFPNYSSELNVNALELEDSALYLCASNAGQPNQPQHFGDGTRLSIL.

The chain carries TRBV25-1 and TRBJ1-2; D is unclear. CDR1 MGHDK and CDR2 SYGVNS come from the germline V gene. V was cut by 2 bases and J by 4 bases, with 11 bases left in between. The CDR3 spans 14 residues. This CDR3 is CASSEDVGGYGYTF. The CDR3 DNA follows: TGTGCCAGCAGTGAAGATGTAGGAGGCTATGGCTACACCTTC.

This chain uses TRBV2 with TRBJ2-2, with D perhaps matching TRBD2 (7 bases). Deletions cut 8 bases from V and 0 bases from J, with 16 bases between. The CDR3 is 16 residues long. In germline, CDR1 is SNHLY, CDR2 FYNNEI. This CDR3 is CASAKGGGANTGELFF. The CDR3 nucleotides are TGTGCCAGCGCCAAGGGGGGGGGCGCGAACACCGGGGAGCTGTTTTTT.

This sequence joins TRBV4-2 and TRBJ2-5, with 14 bases matching TRBD2. With 4 bases clipped from V and 5 bases from J, the junction kept 9 bases outside the gene matches. Germline lookup yields CDR1 LGHNA and CDR2 YNFKEQ. The CDR3 is 17 amino acids. The CDR3 DNA reads TGTGCCAGCAGCCCCCGACTAGCGGGGGGGCGGGCGGAGACCCAGTACTTC. It specifies CASSPRLAGGRAETQYF.

This chain uses TRBV3-1 (or the pseudogene TRBV3-2) with TRBJ1-3; weak D call: TRBD1 (6 bases). Germline CDR1 reads LGHDT; CDR2 reads YNNKEL (reference sequence). V was trimmed by 0 bases and J by 4 bases, leaving 16 bases between them. The CDR3 has 17 residues. CDR3 loop: CASSQEISRQEGNTIYF. The CDR3 nucleotides are TGTGCCAGCAGCCAAGAGATCTCGCGACAGGAGGGAAACACCATATATTTT.